Shown below are 3 T cell receptor beta chains from a single sample sequenced in a study of T cells after yellow fever vaccination. TCRdb re-called the 5' RACE reads with MiXCR, one entry per CDR3 protein. The sample includes 620,000 or so distinct CDR3 sequences, 9% to 15% of them seen just once. The sequenced sample was PBMCs, obtained on the day of the yellow fever booster vaccination. The receptors were gathered from a man aged 25 to 40 who received the YFV17D yellow fever vaccine.

This clonotype came up a few times. The chain uses TRBV5-1 and TRBJ2-7; TRBD2 aligns across 11 bases. The CDR3 runs to 13 residues. CDR1 SGHRS and CDR2 YFSETQ come from the germline V gene. Trimming cost V 2 bases and J 11 bases; bases outside gene matches: 6. CDR3 in amino acids: CASSLLAGDLKYF. The CDR3, as DNA: TGCGCCAGCAGCTTACTAGCGGGAGACCTCAAGTACTTC.

This clonotype was counted many times. The rearrangement uses TRBV7-9 and TRBJ2-7, with D perhaps matching TRBD2 (6 bases). The length of the CDR3 is 12 residues. Trimming removed 4 bases at V and 5 bases at J, with 9 bases between. CDR1 and CDR2 from the germline V gene are SEHNR and FQNEAQ (reference sequence). The CDR3 spells CASSSRGNEQYF. CDR3 sequence (DNA): TGTGCCAGCAGCTCCCGGGGGAACGAGCAGTACTTC.

This clonotype was detected ten times or more. CDR3 bases: TGTGCCAGCAGTTCCTTACAGGGCGACGGCTACGAGCAGTACTTC. Encoded protein: CASSSLQGDGYEQYF. The genes are TRBV6-5 and TRBJ2-7; D may be TRBD1 (6 bases). Trimming pared 4 bases from V and 3 bases from J, leaving 16 bases between. This CDR3 contains 15 residues. Germline V gene data show CDR1 as MNHEY and CDR2 as SVGAGI.